This paragraph covers one TCR beta chain sequence. Its target is not known. Patients were ruled out by autoimmune disease history or systemic immunosuppression. V lost 0 bases and J lost 2; bases outside the gene matches: 8. Per germline, CDR1 LNHNV and CDR2 YYDKDF (reference sequence). The CDR3 has 17 amino acids. This entry belongs to a study of OX40 agonist ivuxolimab in advanced cancers. Study background: Hepatocellular carcinoma, melanoma, renal cell or head and neck cancer was diagnosed in the dose-escalation patients. Findings of the study overall: Low normalized T-cell clonal expansion also characterized some of the nonresponders. CD8+ T cells were the subset that, on average, had more expanded clones than CD4+.

Repertoires were generated with immunoSEQ multiplex PCR, while TCRdb's copy carries only in-frame clones and drops some. The sample shows about 52,000 clones, roughly 93% of them seen only once. This TCR came from an adult with an advanced solid tumor such as melanoma, head and neck, liver or kidney cancer. Sequencing used CD4+ or CD8+ T cells sorted from blood, obtained in a trial of the OX40 agonist ivuxolimab. The genes are TRBV15 and TRBJ2-5, with TRBD2 matching over 8 bases. This CDR3 reads CATSRDLTAGGQETQYF. The CDR3 DNA follows: TGTGCCACCAGCAGAGATTTAACGGCGGGAGGACAAGAGACCCAGTACTTC.